This T cell receptor (beta chain) was retrieved from a study of blood T cell repertoires in COVID-19. About the study: Collection of acute and convalescent COVID-19 samples took place in the United States, Italy and Spain. PBMCs, B-cell-depleted T cells, or T cells were the source of the cDNA or gDNA that made up the material.

Authors' data handling: Reference gene primers were amplified, and this amplification served to estimate nucleated cell counts. TCRdb's copy holds only in-frame clones and misses some; the assay was immunoSEQ multiplex PCR. The DNA gave D and trimming, while V, J and clone size come from that table. The sample lists fewer than 300,000 clones; less than 90% were seen once. V shed 4 bases, J shed 5 bases, and the junction held 11 bases outside the gene matches. Germline V lookup: CDR1 SGHNT, CDR2 YYREEE (reference sequence). This CDR3 has 15 amino acids. The TCR was taken from a woman between 65 and 79 years old with active or convalescent COVID-19. The sequenced material came from peripheral blood. The V and J genes are TRBV5-4 and TRBJ2-5; 7 bases align to TRBD1. Written as DNA, the CDR3 is TGTGCCAGCAGCGCCGTTGAAGGGGGCGCCGAGACCCAGTACTTC. Its translation: CASSAVEGGAETQYF.